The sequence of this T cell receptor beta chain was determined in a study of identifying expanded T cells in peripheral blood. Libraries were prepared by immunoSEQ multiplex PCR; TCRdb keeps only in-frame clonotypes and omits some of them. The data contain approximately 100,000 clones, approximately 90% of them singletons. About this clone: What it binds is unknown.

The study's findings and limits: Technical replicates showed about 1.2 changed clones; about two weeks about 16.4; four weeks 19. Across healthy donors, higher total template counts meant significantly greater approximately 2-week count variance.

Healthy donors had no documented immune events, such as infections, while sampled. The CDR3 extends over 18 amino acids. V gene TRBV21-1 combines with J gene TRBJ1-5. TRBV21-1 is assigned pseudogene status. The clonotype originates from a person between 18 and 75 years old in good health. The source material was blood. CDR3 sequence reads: CASSNLPRKVSGNQPQHF. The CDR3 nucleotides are TGTGCCAGCAGCAACTTACCGAGGAAGGTATCGGGCAATCAGCCCCAGCATTTT.